What follows are 10 T cell receptor beta chains derived from one specimen sequenced in a study of Ad26.COV2.S vaccination and SARS-CoV-2 variants. Using immunoSEQ multiplex PCR, the repertoire was profiled, and TCRdb retains in-frame clones only, with some absent. The sample records 300,000 to 400,000 clones, 85% to 90% being singletons. Treatment reported: 15 to 20 received Ad26.COV2.S at low or high dose, single or two shots; 5 received placebo; per-sample allocation not given. Each sample was drawn 63 days after the first injection (of vaccine or placebo). The source material was peripheral blood, sampled in a trial of Ad26.COV2.S vaccine versus placebo. Every receptor here comes from a person aged 18 to 65 who received the Ad26.COV2.S COVID-19 vaccine or a placebo.

The chain links TRBV5-1 to TRBJ2-5; 7 bases line up with TRBD2. The V gene's germline CDR1 is SGHRS and CDR2 YFSETQ. V gave up 4 bases and J gave up 4 bases; unmatched junction bases: 10. CDR3 size: 15 residues. This CDR3 reads CASSPGGGGGETQYF. CDR3 sequence (DNA): TGCGCCAGCAGCCCGGGAGGCGGGGGTGGAGAGACCCAGTACTTC.

The V and J genes are TRBV7-8 and TRBJ2-3, with TRBD2 matching 11 bases. Per the germline V gene, CDR1 is SGHVS and CDR2 is FQNEAQ. The CDR3 consists of 17 residues. V dropped 0 bases and J dropped 6; count of bases not matched to a gene: 8. The CDR3 is CASSLALILAGVDTQYF. For the CDR3, the DNA is TGTGCCAGCAGCTTAGCGCTTATACTAGCGGGAGTGGATACGCAGTATTTT.

The chain is built from TRBV9 and TRBJ2-3; possibly TRBD2 for D (6 bases). Trimming removed 3 bases at V and 5 bases at J, with 13 bases between. CDR3 size: 14 residues. Looked up from germline, CDR1 is SGDLS and CDR2 is YYNGEE. The DNA of the CDR3 is TGTGCCAGCAGCGGATCGGGAGTAAGAGATACGCAGTATTTT. It is translated as CASSGSGVRDTQYF.

The rearrangement links TRBV7-9 to TRBJ1-2, with D hard to call. The V end lost 1 base, the J end lost 3 bases, and 9 bases lay between the germline ends. The CDR3 has 14 amino acids. Per germline, CDR1 SEHNR and CDR2 FQNEAQ (reference sequence). The CDR3 protein is CASSLDGFDYGYTF. As DNA, the CDR3 is TGTGCCAGCAGCTTAGACGGCTTTGACTATGGCTACACCTTC.

The DNA for the CDR3 is TGTGCCAGCAGCTTAGATCCACTCATCACCGGGGAGCTGTTTTTT. Translation gives CASSLDPLITGELFF. The chain uses TRBV11-2 and TRBJ2-2; no clear D gene. This CDR3 is 15 amino acids long. Germline loops: CDR1 SGHAT, CDR2 FQNNGV. Trimming cost V 0 bases and J 4 bases, with 9 bases left between them.

J is TRBJ1-1 and V is TRBV5-1, with a weak D call TRBD1 (6 bases). From germline, CDR1 is SGHRS and CDR2 YFSETQ. Trimming took 5 bases from V and 4 from J, leaving 24 bases between them. The CDR3 totals 17 residues. The CDR3 sequence: CASRWSASGAISTEAFF. The CDR3 DNA reads TGCGCCAGCAGATGGTCCGCATCGGGGGCGATCTCCACTGAAGCTTTCTTT.

This rearrangement joins TRBV7-2 to TRBJ1-2; 7 bases map to TRBD1. V lost 5 bases to trimming and J lost 10 bases; unmatched junction nucleotides: 19. The CDR3 contains 16 residues. Germline CDR1 is SGHTA and CDR2 is FQGNSA. The chain's CDR3 is CASSQRQGSLRGDYTF. The CDR3 nucleotides are TGTGCCAGCAGCCAAAGACAGGGTAGTCTTCGTGGTGACTACACCTTC.

J is TRBJ1-2 and V is TRBV18; maybe TRBD1 (5 bases). V lost 3 bases and J 8 bases, leaving 19 bases between the germline ends. This CDR3 is built from 15 residues. CDR1 is KGHSH and CDR2 is LQKENI in the germline V gene. The CDR3 loop reads CASSPGLRGGDGYTF. The CDR3 DNA follows: TGTGCCAGCTCACCGGGTTTGAGGGGCGGCGACGGCTACACCTTC.

This chain uses TRBV3-1 (or the pseudogene TRBV3-2) with TRBJ2-1; 11 bases match TRBD2. CDR3 length: 16 amino acids. V shed 4 bases and J 6 bases; nucleotides not matched to a gene: 8. Germline assignment: CDR1 LGHDT and CDR2 YNNKEL (reference sequence). The CDR3 loop reads CASSPYTSGGPNEQFF. Written as DNA, the CDR3 is TGTGCCAGCAGCCCCTACACTAGCGGGGGCCCCAATGAGCAGTTCTTC.

The chain uses TRBV6-5 and TRBJ1-2; D is unclear. Trimming left V 2 bases short and J 2 bases short, with 9 bases between. Germline CDR1 reads MNHEY; CDR2 reads SVGAGI. The CDR3 is 14 amino acids. The CDR3 spells CASSYDEDNYGYTF. CDR3 coding DNA: TGTGCCAGCAGTTACGACGAGGACAACTATGGCTACACCTTC.